This T cell receptor (beta chain) was found in a study of blood T cell repertoires in COVID-19. Study in general: Whether acute or convalescent, the COVID-19 samples came from the United States, Italy and Spain.

The authors' processing: By means of reference gene primer amplification, nucleated cell counts were estimated. Method: immunoSEQ multiplex PCR; TCRdb's copy keeps in-frame clones and lacks some. The V and J calls and clone size are taken from that table; D and trimming were inferred from the DNA. The top ten clones hold 7.8% of a sample with approximately 500,000 clones, 85% to 90% of them seen once. The CDR3 spans 16 residues. Trimming removed 4 bases at V and 1 base at J, with 16 bases between. Per germline, CDR1 MNHNS and CDR2 SASEGT. One Seattle source followed patients from active infection through their disease course.

The sequenced sample consisted of peripheral blood. This TCR was recovered from a woman aged 45-59 years with COVID-19, enrolled during active disease. V usage is TRBV6-1 and J usage is TRBJ1-1, with D possibly matching TRBD1 (5 bases). This CDR3 reads CASSAGGVRGNTEAFF. In nucleotides, the CDR3 is TGTGCCAGCAGTGCCGGGGGGGTAAGAGGGAACACTGAAGCTTTCTTT.